The TCR beta chain described here comes from a study of T-cell reconstitution after alpha-beta-depleted transplantation in children (dated by TCRdb to the mid-2010s). Notes on the research overall: The study quantitatively tracked T-cell immune reconstitution after TCRalphabeta/CD19-depleted allogeneic hematopoietic cell transplantation in children using TCR repertoire profiling.

From cysteine to phenylalanine, the CDR3 is 15 amino acids long. Kept here is only the CDR3 DNA, which spans 45 bases and is read in frame from base 1. V is pared back by 0 bases and J by 2 bases, with 12 bases lying between the germline termini. CDR1 SGHRS and CDR2 YFSETQ are derived from the germline V gene. This clonotype was found a few times. It lacks a known antigen. Per-base qualities were not stored, and no clone one base away is much larger. To prepare the library, PCR was applied. TCRdb lists the instrument as Illumina HiSeq 2500. TCR library preparation used molecular barcoding, with unique molecular identifiers applied to normalize quantification of the TCRbeta repertoire. TCRdb reworked the public reads: Q25 trimming with fastp, MiXCR clone assembly, productive beta chains retained. One record per CDR3 amino acid sequence lists the most common genes and DNA. The sample table shows some 110,000 distinct CDR3 sequences, and about a tenth are seen once. Around 35% of the sample belongs to the ten largest clones.

Taken with the paper, the label for treatment or condition translates to: allogeneic hematopoietic cell transplantation with graft depleted of TCRalphabeta T cells and CD19 B cells. TCRalphabeta/CD19-depleted allogeneic hematopoietic cell grafts were given to the transplant recipients, all of whom were children. Findings and caveats that apply to the study as a whole: Apparently early alphabetaT-cell count recovery about two months after transplant reportedly relied on only several hundred rapidly expanded clones derived from non-depleted graft cells. In some patients, the high TCRbeta diversity seen at day 60 was put down to recipient T cells and intrathymic progenitors that had survived conditioning. Over the following months the frequencies of hyperexpanded clones went down, and after one year T-cell counts and TCRbeta diversity were mostly credited to newly produced T cells.

This sequence was found in a boy between 2 and 10 years old with acute lymphoblastic leukemia, due to receive a stem cell transplant. The chain is assembled from TRBV5-1 and TRBJ2-7, with no D gene named confidently. This material consisted of PBMCs, taken before TCRalphabeta/CD19-depleted stem cell transplant. The CDR3 protein: CASSLDWRKPYEQYF. The DNA sequence is as follows: TGCGCCAGCAGCTTGGATTGGCGTAAACCCTACGAGCAGTACTTC.